This TCR beta chain appears in the sequencing data of a study of blood T cell repertoires in COVID-19. Study background: From the United States, Italy and Spain came samples of acute and convalescent COVID-19.

This CDR3 contains 15 residues. Germline V gene data show CDR1 as SGHDN and CDR2 as FVKESK. Between the trimmed V and J ends, which lost 2 bases and 1 base, there was a span of 8 bases. As originally analysed: Nucleated cell counts were estimated from reference gene primer amplification. Assay: immunoSEQ multiplex PCR; the TCRdb copy retains only in-frame clones and omits some. Clonal size and the V and J genes are those of that table, whereas D and trimming came from the DNA. The sample has approximately 78,000 clones, approximately 87% seen once; the top ten hold 18%. V and J are TRBV14 and TRBJ2-2, with D perhaps matching TRBD1 (5 bases). The source is a woman older than 75 with acute or convalescent COVID-19. Material: peripheral blood. DNA for the CDR3: TGTGCCAGCAGCCAATTACAGGTGAACACCGGGGAGCTGTTTTTT. Protein product: CASSQLQVNTGELFF.